Listed below are T cell receptor beta chains from one sample, sequenced in a study of blood T cell repertoires in COVID-19. The protocol was immunoSEQ multiplex PCR, while the TCRdb copy is restricted to in-frame clones and leaves out a portion. The sample holds about 410,000 clones, 70% to 90% seen once. The sample taken for sequencing was peripheral blood. These receptor sequences come from a woman aged 40 to 55 with COVID-19, enrolled during active disease. Each CDR3 is given with its conserved first and last residue. Each record gives: J gene, clone size, D gene, V gene, CDR3 protein, CDR3 DNA. The D gene is left open where the match is weak. Some rows have no size entry. The others give once, few or many, or a class for an expanded clone.

J gene: TRBJ1-1; clone size: few; D gene: .; V gene: TRBV4-2; CDR3 protein: CASSQTTRQGRSEAFF; CDR3 DNA: TGTGCCAGCAGCCAAACCACCCGTCAGGGGCGATCTGAAGCTTTCTTT
J gene: TRBJ2-2; clone size: .; D gene: .; V gene: TRBV5-1; CDR3 protein: CASSNSSHTGELFF; CDR3 DNA: TGCGCCAGCAGTAATAGCAGCCACACCGGGGAGCTGTTTTTT
J gene: TRBJ2-2; clone size: few; D gene: .; V gene: TRBV6-4; CDR3 protein: CASSVEAGTSGELFF; CDR3 DNA: TGTGCCAGCAGCGTCGAGGCGGGGACGAGCGGGGAGCTGTTTTTT
J gene: TRBJ2-3; clone size: .; D gene: TRBD2; V gene: TRBV7-3; CDR3 protein: CASSLTKRGGTDTQYF; CDR3 DNA: TGTGCCAGCAGCCTAACAAAGCGGGGGGGCACAGATACGCAGTATTTT
J gene: TRBJ1-1; clone size: .; D gene: TRBD1; V gene: TRBV7-2; CDR3 protein: CASSLRQGTEAFF; CDR3 DNA: TGTGCCAGCAGCTTAAGACAGGGCACTGAAGCTTTCTTT
J gene: TRBJ2-7; clone size: .; D gene: .; V gene: TRBV6-5; CDR3 protein: CASSSQGFPYYEQYF; CDR3 DNA: TGTGCCAGCAGCTCTCAGGGTTTCCCCTACTACGAGCAGTACTTC
J gene: TRBJ2-1; clone size: .; D gene: TRBD2; V gene: TRBV24-1; CDR3 protein: CATSDPAGGSYNEQFF; CDR3 DNA: TGTGCCACCAGTGATCCAGCGGGGGGTAGCTACAATGAGCAGTTCTTC
J gene: TRBJ1-2; clone size: .; D gene: .; V gene: TRBV5-1; CDR3 protein: CASSLAGVDYGYTF; CDR3 DNA: TGCGCCAGCAGCTTGGCGGGGGTCGACTATGGCTACACCTTC
J gene: TRBJ2-7; clone size: .; D gene: .; V gene: TRBV4-3; CDR3 protein: CASSQVGGASYEQYF; CDR3 DNA: TGCGCCAGCAGCCAAGTAGGGGGGGCGAGCTACGAGCAGTACTTC
J gene: TRBJ1-1; clone size: .; D gene: TRBD1; V gene: TRBV28; CDR3 protein: CASRGADRGPIAFF; CDR3 DNA: TGTGCCAGCAGGGGGGCGGACAGGGGGCCCATAGCTTTCTTT
J gene: TRBJ1-5; clone size: .; D gene: .; V gene: TRBV7-8; CDR3 protein: CASSFRHEPAGVFNGNQPQHF; CDR3 DNA: TGTGCCAGCAGCTTTCGCCACGAGCCGGCGGGGGTTTTTAATGGCAATCAGCCCCAGCATTTT
J gene: TRBJ2-5; clone size: .; D gene: .; V gene: TRBV27; CDR3 protein: CASSLNWGEETQYF; CDR3 DNA: TGTGCCAGCAGTTTAAATTGGGGGGAAGAGACCCAGTACTTC
J gene: TRBJ1-3; clone size: .; D gene: .; V gene: TRBV6-2/TRBV6-3; CDR3 protein: CASSYTRERGRTTSGNTIYF; CDR3 DNA: TGTGCCAGCAGTTACACGCGCGAAAGGGGGAGAACTACGTCTGGAAACACCATATATTTT
J gene: TRBJ1-2; clone size: .; D gene: TRBD1; V gene: TRBV6-5; CDR3 protein: CASSSRGRYGYTF; CDR3 DNA: TGTGCCAGCAGTTCCAGGGGGAGGTATGGCTACACCTTC
J gene: TRBJ1-1; clone size: .; D gene: .; V gene: TRBV14; CDR3 protein: CASSQRAGTLTTRAFF; CDR3 DNA: TGTGCCAGCAGCCAGAGGGCCGGGACACTAACTACCCGAGCTTTCTTT
J gene: TRBJ1-4; clone size: .; D gene: TRBD1; V gene: TRBV2; CDR3 protein: CASRDRAGTVNEKLFF; CDR3 DNA: TGTGCCAGCAGGGATAGAGCCGGGACAGTAAATGAAAAACTGTTTTTT
J gene: TRBJ1-1; clone size: once; D gene: .; V gene: TRBV27; CDR3 protein: CASSLSGGNTEAFF; CDR3 DNA: TGTGCCAGCAGTTTATCAGGAGGTAACACTGAAGCTTTCTTT
J gene: TRBJ1-1; clone size: .; D gene: TRBD1; V gene: TRBV6-2/TRBV6-3; CDR3 protein: CASSFPGTGNTEAFF; CDR3 DNA: TGTGCCAGCAGTTTCCCCGGGACAGGGAACACTGAAGCTTTCTTT
J gene: TRBJ1-5; clone size: .; D gene: .; V gene: TRBV6-2/TRBV6-3; CDR3 protein: CASSPGVGSSNQPQHF; CDR3 DNA: TGTGCCAGCAGTCCCGGGGTAGGTTCGAGCAATCAGCCCCAGCATTTT
J gene: TRBJ1-3; clone size: .; D gene: .; V gene: TRBV14; CDR3 protein: CASSRLSSGNTIYF; CDR3 DNA: TGTGCCAGCAGCCGACTTAGCTCTGGAAACACCATATATTTT
J gene: TRBJ1-2; clone size: .; D gene: .; V gene: TRBV18; CDR3 protein: CASSPLPRQGYGYTF; CDR3 DNA: TGTGCCAGCTCACCACTTCCGCGTCAGGGCTATGGCTACACCTTC
J gene: TRBJ2-7; clone size: .; D gene: TRBD1; V gene: TRBV19; CDR3 protein: CASGGQIRYEQYF; CDR3 DNA: TGTGCCAGTGGGGGACAGATCCGCTACGAGCAGTACTTC